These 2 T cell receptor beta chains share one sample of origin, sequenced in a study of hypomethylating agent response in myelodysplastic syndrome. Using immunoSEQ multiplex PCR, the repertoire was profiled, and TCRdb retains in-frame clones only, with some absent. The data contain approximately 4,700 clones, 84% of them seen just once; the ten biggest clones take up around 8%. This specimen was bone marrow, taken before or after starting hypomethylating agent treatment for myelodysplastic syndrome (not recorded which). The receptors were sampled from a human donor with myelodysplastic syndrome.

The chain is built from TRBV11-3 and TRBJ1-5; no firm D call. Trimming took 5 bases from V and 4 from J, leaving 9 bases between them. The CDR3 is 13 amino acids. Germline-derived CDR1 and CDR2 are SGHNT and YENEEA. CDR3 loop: CASSPKKNQPQHF. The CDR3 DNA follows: TGTGCCAGCAGCCCTAAAAAGAATCAGCCCCAGCATTTT.

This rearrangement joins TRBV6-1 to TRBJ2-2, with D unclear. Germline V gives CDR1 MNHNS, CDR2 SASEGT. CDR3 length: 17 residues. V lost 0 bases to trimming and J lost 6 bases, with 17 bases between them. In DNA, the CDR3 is TGTGCCAGCAGTGAAGCGATGAGCGACACAGTACCCGGGGAGCTGTTTTTT. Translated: CASSEAMSDTVPGELFF.